This T cell receptor beta chain is drawn from a study of PD-1 blockade in classical Hodgkin lymphoma. Every patient was affected by relapse after autologous stem cell transplantation, while exposure to brentuximab vedotin was not uniform. This clone is a singleton in its sample. Generated by immunoSEQ multiplex PCR, the TCRdb table keeps only in-frame clones and is missing some. The sample lists about 100,000 clones, about 89% occurring once. Sequences were derived from peripheral blood mononuclear cells (PBMCs), sampled before the second cycle of nivolumab. The sequence was collected from a human donor with classical Hodgkin lymphoma.

The CDR3 DNA reads as TGTGCCTGGAGCTCACTAGCGGGGGCCTACGAGCAGTACTTC. Translating gives CAWSSLAGAYEQYF. The V gene is TRBV30, the J gene TRBJ2-7; 11 positions match TRBD2. The CDR3 sequence is 14 residues long. V shed 3 bases, J shed 2 bases, and the junction held 3 bases outside the gene matches. Germline CDR1 is GTSNPN and CDR2 is SVGIG (reference sequence).